Below are 18 T cell receptor beta chains sequenced from a single sample in a study of blood T cells in healthy people across ages. A second roughly 7 to 12 cycle PCR used barcoded and J-beta primers. From the 5' RACE reads, TCRdb called clonotypes with MiXCR, one entry per CDR3 protein. The repertoire consists of about 1.8 million distinct CDR3 sequences, with roughly 50% occurring once and the leading ten covering less than 2.5%. Sequencing was performed on blood. All receptors come from a woman aged 40 to 50 in good health.

The chain has TRBV7-2 and TRBJ1-5; D might be TRBD1 (5 bases). Germline V gene sequence: CDR1 SGHTA, CDR2 FQGNSA. The CDR3 is made up of 15 amino acids. V lost 5 bases and J lost 3, with 14 bases in between. DNA for the CDR3: TGTGCCAGCAGCCCAGGGCGGAACAACAATCAGCCCCAGCATTTT. This sequence encodes CASSPGRNNNQPQHF.

The chain is built from TRBV9 and TRBJ1-2; D uncertain. The germline V gene has CDR1 SGDLS and CDR2 YYNGEE. The germline V and J ends were trimmed by 0 bases and 6 bases, with 15 bases remaining between them. This CDR3 comprises 15 residues. CDR3 amino acids: CASSVGRVDNDGYTF. The CDR3 region has the DNA TGTGCCAGCAGCGTAGGGAGGGTAGACAACGATGGCTACACCTTC.

This clonotype appeared a single time. V usage is TRBV9 and J usage is TRBJ2-1; 7 bases are a match to TRBD2. The CDR3 spans 15 residues. The V and J ends lost 2 bases and 5 bases, in that order; junction bases with no gene match: 7. Per germline, CDR1 SGDLS and CDR2 YYNGEE. The CDR3 here is CASSVGRAGHNEQFF. CDR3 coding DNA: TGTGCCAGCAGCGTCGGACGAGCGGGGCACAATGAGCAGTTCTTC.

This clonotype is a singleton in its sample. The chain employs TRBV2 and TRBJ2-3; D is uncertain. Deletions cut 5 bases from V and 0 bases from J, with 9 bases between. This CDR3 contains 14 residues. The germline gives CDR1 SNHLY, CDR2 FYNNEI. The CDR3 DNA reads TGTGCCAGCAGTAACAGACAAAGCACAGATACGCAGTATTTT. Its protein product is CASSNRQSTDTQYF.

This chain joins TRBV20-1 and TRBJ2-5; no firm D call. This CDR3 has 12 amino acids. Per the germline V gene, CDR1 is DFQATT and CDR2 is SNEGSKA (reference sequence). Deletions cut 3 bases from V and 5 bases from J, with 10 bases between. CDR3 in DNA: TGCAGTGCTAGTGAAGAGTGGGAGACCCAGTACTTC. Translation gives CSASEEWETQYF.

The chain is built from TRBV7-2 and TRBJ2-7; D possibly corresponds to TRBD1 (6 bases). The CDR3 loop spans 16 amino acids. V shed 1 base and J shed 0 bases, with 13 bases lying between them. CDR1 SGHTA and CDR2 FQGNSA come from the germline V gene. The CDR3 DNA is TGTGCCAGCAGCTTAGATGCAGGGGCTCCCTCCTACGAGCAGTACTTC. This translates into CASSLDAGAPSYEQYF.

This clonotype was counted a few times. The chain joins TRBV7-9 to TRBJ1-2, with D unclear. CDR3 length equals 14 residues. Germline V lookup: CDR1 SEHNR, CDR2 FQNEAQ (reference sequence). Trimming cost V 0 bases and J 2 bases, with 7 bases left between them. CDR3 protein: CASSLAAGNYGYTF. DNA for the CDR3: TGTGCCAGCAGCTTAGCGGCTGGAAACTATGGCTACACCTTC.

In its sample, this clonotype was seen many times. The chain uses TRBV4-2 and TRBJ1-5, with unresolved D. The CDR3 is made up of 14 amino acids. Germline V gives CDR1 LGHNA, CDR2 YNFKEQ. With 0 bases removed from V and 9 bases from J, the gap between germline ends came to 12 bases. DNA of the CDR3: TGTGCCAGCAGCCAAGATCGAGCGCGGCTGCCCCAGCATTTT. Encoded protein: CASSQDRARLPQHF.

This clonotype was picked up many times. This chain uses TRBV7-2 with TRBJ2-5; possibly TRBD1 for D (6 bases). The germline V and J ends were trimmed by 1 base and 4 bases, with 10 bases remaining between them. Germline CDR1 is SGHTA and CDR2 is FQGNSA. The CDR3 runs to 14 residues. The CDR3 sequence is CASSLGSGVETQYF. The CDR3 nucleotides are TGTGCCAGCAGCTTAGGTTCAGGGGTAGAGACCCAGTACTTC.

The V call is TRBV7-2, the J call TRBJ2-2, with no clear D. The germline V and J ends were trimmed by 3 bases and 6 bases, with 8 bases remaining between them. The CDR3 spans 13 residues. The V gene's germline CDR1 is SGHTA and CDR2 FQGNSA. CDR3 residues: CASSFRVAGELFF. Here the CDR3 DNA reads TGTGCCAGCAGCTTTAGGGTGGCCGGGGAGCTGTTTTTT.

The CDR3 region is CASSLFGSNEQYF. DNA for the CDR3: TGTGCCAGCAGCTTATTCGGGTCTAACGAGCAGTACTTC. The chain recombines TRBV7-9 with TRBJ2-7; D not certain. This CDR3 has 13 amino acids. In germline, CDR1 is SEHNR, CDR2 FQNEAQ (reference sequence). V was clipped by 2 bases and J by 5 bases, with 10 bases between them.

The V and J genes are TRBV28 and TRBJ2-5, with no clear D. The length of the CDR3 is 15 residues. Per the germline V gene, CDR1 is MDHEN and CDR2 is SYDVKM. Trimming took 5 bases from V and 5 from J, leaving 18 bases between them. CDR3 nucleotides: TGTGCCAGCAGTCATTCCCGCCCTCAGACGGAGACCCAGTACTTC. This gives the protein CASSHSRPQTETQYF. The whole variable domain, filled in from reference TRBV28 and TRBJ2-5, reads DVKVTQSSRYLVKRTGEKVFLECVQDMDHENMFWYRQDPGLGLRLIYFSYDVKMKEKGDIPEGYSVSREKKERFSLILESASTNQTSMYLCASSHSRPQTETQYFGPGTRLLVL.

This clonotype showed up just a few times. The rearrangement links TRBV5-1 to TRBJ2-5; D remains unclear. Germline V CDR1 and CDR2: SGHRS, YFSETQ. There are 15 residues in the CDR3. V lost 3 bases and J 1 base, leaving 13 bases between the germline ends. CDR3 sequence (DNA): TGCGCCAGCAGCTCTAGACCACGGGTCCAAGAGACCCAGTACTTC. It specifies CASSSRPRVQETQYF.

This clonotype was recorded once. The J gene is TRBJ2-1, the V gene TRBV6-2 or TRBV6-3; 10 bases map to TRBD2. The end of the DNA aligns better with TRBJ2-7, so the J call may be wrong. Germline V gene data show CDR1 as MNHEY and CDR2 as SVGEGT. The CDR3 is 15 residues long. The CDR3 coding sequence is TGTGCCAGCACCCCTTGGACTAGCGGCTACAATGAGCAGTACTTC. As protein: CASTPWTSGYNEQYF.

V gene TRBV12-3 or TRBV12-4 combines with J gene TRBJ1-2, with 10 bases that match TRBD1. V was clipped by 8 bases and J by 4 bases; unmatched bases: 7. The CDR3 spans 14 residues. The chain's CDR3 is CASGRDRGSYGYTF. Written as DNA, the CDR3 is TGTGCCAGCGGGCGGGACAGGGGATCCTATGGCTACACCTTC.

Details on this clonotype: Relative to the germline gene, one junction end is altered; a read error may explain this. The chain joins TRBV28 to TRBJ2-3; TRBD2 agrees at 7 bases. The CDR3 length is 14 residues. The germline V gene encodes CDR1 MDHEN and CDR2 SYDVKM. The CDR3 nucleotides are TGTACCAGCAGTCCGGGACTACCAACAGATACGCAGTATTTT. It encodes CTSSPGLPTDTQYF.

This clonotype was found a few times. The chain employs TRBV7-2 and TRBJ2-3, with 8 bases aligning to TRBD1. Trimming cost V 1 base and J 2 bases; bases outside gene matches: 5. Germline assignment: CDR1 SGHTA and CDR2 FQGNSA. The CDR3 spans 16 residues. CDR3 nucleotide sequence: TGTGCCAGCAGCTTAGATCAGGGGGCGGACACAGATACGCAGTATTTT. It yields the protein CASSLDQGADTDTQYF. Supplemented by reference TRBV7-2 and TRBJ2-3, the full variable domain reads GAGVSQSPSNKVTEKGKDVELRCDPISGHTALYWYRQSLGQGLEFLIYFQGNSAPDKSGLPSDRFSAERTGGSVSTLTIQRTQQEDSAVYLCASSLDQGADTDTQYFGPGTRLTVL.

The CDR3 nucleotides read TGCGCCAGCAGTCACCCGGGACTAGCGGAACGCACAGATACGCAGTATTTT. As protein: CASSHPGLAERTDTQYF. This chain connects TRBV23-1 to TRBJ2-3; TRBD2 agrees at 11 bases. TRBV23-1 falls under the ORF class, with uncertain function. The CDR3 spans 17 residues. Trimming took 3 bases from V and 1 from J; bases not matched to a gene: 6.